This is a list of T cell receptor beta chains from one sample in a study of human T cells and chemical hapten exposure. From the RACE reads, TCRdb called clonotypes with MiXCR, one entry per CDR3 protein. The sample records some 84,000 distinct CDR3 sequences, 8.5% being singletons. The sample consisted of whole blood, taken in connection with sensitization to the hapten diphenylcyclopropenone (DPC). The receptors here all came from a man in his forties with alopecia areata. Some clones in this sample may be carry-over from other donors' samples. Each CDR3 is given with its conserved first and last residue.

j_call: TRBJ2-1
v_call: TRBV6-1
cdr3_aa: CTSSEAADTGRHEQFF

j_call: TRBJ1-1
v_call: TRBV16
cdr3_aa: CASSQPDSPQWDTEAFF

j_call: TRBJ2-3
v_call: TRBV7-2
cdr3_aa: CASSLGGTGGTDTQYF

j_call: TRBJ2-4
v_call: TRBV5-1
cdr3_aa: CASSCPRICPNIQYF

j_call: TRBJ2-3
v_call: TRBV7-2
cdr3_aa: CASSLVGASTDTQYF

j_call: TRBJ1-1
v_call: TRBV7-9
cdr3_aa: CASSQTGTSEAFF

j_call: TRBJ2-1
v_call: TRBV6-6
cdr3_aa: CASSYSRHEQFF

j_call: TRBJ2-3
v_call: TRBV9
cdr3_aa: CASSVGLTSTDTQYF

j_call: TRBJ2-2
v_call: TRBV6-2/TRBV6-3
cdr3_aa: CASSPGTSRGGELFF

j_call: TRBJ1-1
v_call: TRBV6-5
cdr3_aa: CASSYDGIGAGDSKAFF

j_call: TRBJ2-7
v_call: TRBV28
cdr3_aa: CASSLFPGQGGGYEQYF

j_call: TRBJ1-3
v_call: TRBV18
cdr3_aa: CASSPRGASSGNTIYF

j_call: TRBJ2-3
v_call: TRBV28
cdr3_aa: CASSSPSGTSGGGTQYF

j_call: TRBJ1-5
v_call: TRBV29-1
cdr3_aa: CSVKGAGNQPQHF

j_call: TRBJ1-6
v_call: TRBV7-6
cdr3_aa: CASSSGTYNSPLHF

j_call: TRBJ2-1
v_call: TRBV6-2/TRBV6-3
cdr3_aa: CASSRLGDEQFF

j_call: TRBJ2-7
v_call: TRBV9
cdr3_aa: CASSVDPGTAYEQYF

j_call: TRBJ1-6
v_call: TRBV6-5
cdr3_aa: CASSPDFNSPLHF

j_call: TRBJ1-3
v_call: TRBV2
cdr3_aa: CASSSDTSGNTIYF

j_call: TRBJ2-5
v_call: TRBV7-9
cdr3_aa: CASSLFQGGTQYF

j_call: TRBJ2-4
v_call: TRBV6-2/TRBV6-3
cdr3_aa: CASSSGGSRGDIQYF

j_call: TRBJ2-5
v_call: TRBV7-9
cdr3_aa: CASSLVIETQYF

j_call: TRBJ1-5
v_call: TRBV6-6
cdr3_aa: CASSRTNEPQHF

j_call: TRBJ2-3
v_call: TRBV5-4
cdr3_aa: CASSMGQGRTDTQYF

j_call: TRBJ2-3
v_call: TRBV14
cdr3_aa: CASSQEWEDTQYF

j_call: TRBJ1-5
v_call: TRBV24-1
cdr3_aa: CATSLTGTGNQPQHF

j_call: TRBJ2-3
v_call: TRBV7-9
cdr3_aa: CASSEGGSLGTQYF

j_call: TRBJ2-7
v_call: TRBV7-2
cdr3_aa: CASSLSVSGLAGGSSYEQYF

j_call: TRBJ2-1
v_call: TRBV27
cdr3_aa: CASSFSWTSGSNEQFF

j_call: TRBJ2-3
v_call: TRBV5-1
cdr3_aa: CASSLRGASTDTQYF

j_call: TRBJ1-1
v_call: TRBV6-2/TRBV6-3
cdr3_aa: CASSFGTVNTEAFF

j_call: TRBJ2-3
v_call: TRBV30
cdr3_aa: CAWTGLAALNTQYF

j_call: TRBJ2-3
v_call: TRBV6-5
cdr3_aa: CASRETSGSIADTQYF

j_call: TRBJ2-1
v_call: TRBV11-2
cdr3_aa: CASIMGSSGNEQFF

j_call: TRBJ1-1
v_call: TRBV7-8
cdr3_aa: CASSLRAGGAGNTEAFF

j_call: TRBJ2-1
v_call: TRBV2
cdr3_aa: CASSEDGLAGVYEQFF

j_call: TRBJ2-2
v_call: TRBV5-4
cdr3_aa: CASRGLADSTGELFF

j_call: TRBJ2-7
v_call: TRBV6-5
cdr3_aa: CASSTGTETYEQYF

j_call: TRBJ2-6
v_call: TRBV15
cdr3_aa: CATSREVGTSGANVLTF

j_call: TRBJ2-7
v_call: TRBV9
cdr3_aa: CASSVGGSFYEQYF

j_call: TRBJ2-5
v_call: TRBV5-1
cdr3_aa: CASTSGGFQETQYF

j_call: TRBJ2-5
v_call: TRBV6-5
cdr3_aa: CASVRTPEETQYF

j_call: TRBJ2-2
v_call: TRBV19
cdr3_aa: CASSPLAANTGELFF